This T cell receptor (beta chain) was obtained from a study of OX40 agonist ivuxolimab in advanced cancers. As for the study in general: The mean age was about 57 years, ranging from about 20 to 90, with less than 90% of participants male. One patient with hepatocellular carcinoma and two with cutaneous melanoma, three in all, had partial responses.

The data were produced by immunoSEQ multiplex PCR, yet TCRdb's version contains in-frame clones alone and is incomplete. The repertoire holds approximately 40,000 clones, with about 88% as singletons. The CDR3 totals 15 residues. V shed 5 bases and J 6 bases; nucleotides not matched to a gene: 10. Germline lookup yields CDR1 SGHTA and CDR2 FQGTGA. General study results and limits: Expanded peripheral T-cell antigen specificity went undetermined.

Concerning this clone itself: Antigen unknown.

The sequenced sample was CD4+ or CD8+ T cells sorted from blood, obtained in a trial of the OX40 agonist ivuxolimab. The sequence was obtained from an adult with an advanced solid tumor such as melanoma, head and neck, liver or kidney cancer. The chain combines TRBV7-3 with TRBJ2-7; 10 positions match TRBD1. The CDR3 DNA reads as TGTGCCAGCAGCCGCCGGGACAGGGGATTGGGCGAGCAGTACTTC. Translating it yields CASSRRDRGLGEQYF.